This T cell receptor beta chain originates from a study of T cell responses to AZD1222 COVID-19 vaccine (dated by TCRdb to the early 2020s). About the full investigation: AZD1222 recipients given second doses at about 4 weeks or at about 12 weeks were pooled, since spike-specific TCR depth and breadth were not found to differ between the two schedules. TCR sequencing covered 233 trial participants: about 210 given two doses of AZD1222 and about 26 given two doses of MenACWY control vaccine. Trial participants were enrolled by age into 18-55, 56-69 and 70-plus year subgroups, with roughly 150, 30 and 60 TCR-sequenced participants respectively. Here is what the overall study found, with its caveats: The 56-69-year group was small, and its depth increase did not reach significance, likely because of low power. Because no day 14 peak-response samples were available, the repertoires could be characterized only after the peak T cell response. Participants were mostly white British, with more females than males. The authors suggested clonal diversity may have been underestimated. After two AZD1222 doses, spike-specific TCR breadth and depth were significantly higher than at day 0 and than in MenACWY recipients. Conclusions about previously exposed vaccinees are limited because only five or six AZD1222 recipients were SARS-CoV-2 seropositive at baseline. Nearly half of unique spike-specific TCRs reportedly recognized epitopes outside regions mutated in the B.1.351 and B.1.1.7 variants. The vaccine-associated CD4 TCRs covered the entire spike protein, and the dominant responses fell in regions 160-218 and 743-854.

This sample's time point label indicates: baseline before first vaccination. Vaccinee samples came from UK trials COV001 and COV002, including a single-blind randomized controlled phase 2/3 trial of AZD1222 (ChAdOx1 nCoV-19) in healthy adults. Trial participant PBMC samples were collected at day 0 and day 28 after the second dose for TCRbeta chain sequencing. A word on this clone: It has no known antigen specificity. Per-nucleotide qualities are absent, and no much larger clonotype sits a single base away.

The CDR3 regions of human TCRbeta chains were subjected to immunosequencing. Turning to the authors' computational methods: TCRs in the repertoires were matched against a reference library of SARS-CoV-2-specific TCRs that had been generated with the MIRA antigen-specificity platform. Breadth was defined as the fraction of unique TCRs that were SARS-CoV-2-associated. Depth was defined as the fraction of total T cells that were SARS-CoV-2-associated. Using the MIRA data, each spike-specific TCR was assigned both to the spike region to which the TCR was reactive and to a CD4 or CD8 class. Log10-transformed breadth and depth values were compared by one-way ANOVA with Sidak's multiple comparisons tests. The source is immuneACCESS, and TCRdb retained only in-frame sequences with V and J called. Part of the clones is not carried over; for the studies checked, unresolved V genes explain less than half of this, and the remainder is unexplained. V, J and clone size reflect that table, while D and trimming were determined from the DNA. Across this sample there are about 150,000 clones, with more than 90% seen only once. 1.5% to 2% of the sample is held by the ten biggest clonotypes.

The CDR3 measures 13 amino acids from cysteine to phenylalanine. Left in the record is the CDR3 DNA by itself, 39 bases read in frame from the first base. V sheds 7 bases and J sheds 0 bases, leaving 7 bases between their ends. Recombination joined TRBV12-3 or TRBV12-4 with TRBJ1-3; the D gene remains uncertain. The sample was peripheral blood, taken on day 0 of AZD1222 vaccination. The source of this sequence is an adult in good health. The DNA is TGTGCCAGCATGTCGAGCTCTGGAAACACCATATATTTT. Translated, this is CASMSSSGNTIYF.